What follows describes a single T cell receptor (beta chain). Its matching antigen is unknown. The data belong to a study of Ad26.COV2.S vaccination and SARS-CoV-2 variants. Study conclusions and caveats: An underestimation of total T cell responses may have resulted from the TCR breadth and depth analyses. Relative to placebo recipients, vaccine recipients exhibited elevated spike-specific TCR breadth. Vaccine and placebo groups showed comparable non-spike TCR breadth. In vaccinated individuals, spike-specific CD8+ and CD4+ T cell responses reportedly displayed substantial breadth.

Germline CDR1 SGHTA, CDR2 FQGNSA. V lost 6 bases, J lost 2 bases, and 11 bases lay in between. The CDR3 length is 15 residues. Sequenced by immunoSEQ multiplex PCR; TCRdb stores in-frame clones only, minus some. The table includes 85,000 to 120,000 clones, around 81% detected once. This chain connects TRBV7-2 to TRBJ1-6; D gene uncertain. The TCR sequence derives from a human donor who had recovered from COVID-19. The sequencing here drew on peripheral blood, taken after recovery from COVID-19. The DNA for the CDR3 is TGTGCCAGCAGACCACAAGTGGCCTATAATTCACCCCTCCACTTT. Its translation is CASRPQVAYNSPLHF.